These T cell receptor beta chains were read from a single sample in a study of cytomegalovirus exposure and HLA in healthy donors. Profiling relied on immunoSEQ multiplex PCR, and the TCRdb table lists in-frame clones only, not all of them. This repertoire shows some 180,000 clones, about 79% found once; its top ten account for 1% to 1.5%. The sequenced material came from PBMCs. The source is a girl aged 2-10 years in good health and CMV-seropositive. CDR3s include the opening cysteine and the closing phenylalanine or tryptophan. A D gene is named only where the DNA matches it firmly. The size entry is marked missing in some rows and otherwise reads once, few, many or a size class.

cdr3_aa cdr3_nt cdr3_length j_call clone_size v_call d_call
CASSPQGQDGYTF TGTGCCAGCTCACCTCAGGGTCAGGATGGCTACACCTTC 13 TRBJ1-2 . TRBV18 .
CASRESSVTNEKLFF TGTGCCAGCAGAGAATCTAGTGTCACTAATGAAAAACTGTTTTTT 15 TRBJ1-4 . TRBV6-5 .
CASSMKSGRAREEQFF TGTGCCAGTAGTATGAAGAGCGGGAGGGCCCGAGAGGAGCAGTTCTTC 16 TRBJ2-1 . TRBV19 TRBD2
CATSTSTQYTEAFF TGTGCCACCAGCACGTCGACACAGTACACTGAAGCTTTCTTT 14 TRBJ1-1 . TRBV15 .
CASSIRGEDHEQFF TGTGCCAGTAGTATAAGGGGCGAGGACCATGAGCAGTTCTTC 14 TRBJ2-1 . TRBV19 .
CASRTSGRVNEQFF TGTGCCAGCAGGACTAGCGGGAGGGTTAATGAGCAGTTCTTC 14 TRBJ2-1 . TRBV6-1 TRBD2
CASNLAGGPKNEQFF TGTGCCAGCAATCTAGCGGGAGGGCCGAAGAATGAGCAGTTCTTC 15 TRBJ2-1 . TRBV6-1 TRBD2
CAISEASGSNGELFF TGTGCCATCAGTGAGGCTAGCGGGAGCAACGGGGAGCTGTTTTTT 15 TRBJ2-2 . TRBV10-3 TRBD2
CAGKRIGTSGGTDTQYF TGTGCCGGCAAGCGAATAGGGACTAGCGGAGGCACAGATACGCAGTATTTT 17 TRBJ2-3 . TRBV21-1 .
CASSPGRVPIYEQYF TGTGCCAGCAGTCCGGGCAGGGTGCCCATCTACGAGCAGTACTTC 15 TRBJ2-7 . TRBV7-3 .
CASSPRPGMNTEAFF TGTGCCAGCAGCCCTCGTCCAGGGATGAACACTGAAGCTTTCTTT 15 TRBJ1-1 . TRBV7-3 .
CASSTGETEAFF TGTGCCAGCAGCACCGGGGAAACTGAAGCTTTCTTT 12 TRBJ1-1 . TRBV9 .
CASSEAGVSYLTDSYEQYF TGTGCCAGCAGTGAAGCGGGAGTAAGTTACCTAACTGACTCCTACGAGCAGTACTTC 19 TRBJ2-7 . TRBV6-1 .
CASSQESEGASGANVLTF TGCGCCAGCAGCCAAGAATCTGAGGGGGCCTCTGGGGCCAACGTCCTGACTTTC 18 TRBJ2-6 once TRBV4-1 TRBD1
CASSYTTGLASYEQYF TGTGCCAGCAGCTACACGACGGGACTAGCGTCCTACGAGCAGTACTTC 16 TRBJ2-7 . TRBV11-2 TRBD2
CASSFTGGSTEAFF TGTGCCAGCAGCTTTACGGGGGGGAGCACTGAAGCTTTCTTT 14 TRBJ1-1 few TRBV7-2 .
CASSPAGPPAFF TGCGCCAGCAGCCCCGCCGGTCCTCCGGCTTTCTTT 12 TRBJ1-1 few TRBV5-1 .
CASREYSGANVLTF TGTGCCAGCAGGGAATACTCTGGGGCCAACGTCCTGACTTTC 14 TRBJ2-6 few TRBV6-1 .
CASSTDSWNTEAFF TGTGCCAGTAGTACGGACAGTTGGAACACTGAAGCTTTCTTT 14 TRBJ1-1 few TRBV19 .
CASLQGYSGANVLTF TGTGCCAGTTTACAGGGGTACTCTGGGGCCAACGTCCTGACTTTC 15 TRBJ2-6 once TRBV28 TRBD1
CASSLTGNYGYTF TGTGCCAGCAGTTTAACGGGAAACTATGGCTACACCTTC 13 TRBJ1-2 . TRBV27 .
CMGRITDTQYF TGCATGGGGCGGATCACAGATACGCAGTATTTT 11 TRBJ2-3 . TRBV29-1 .
CASSFPGTPYEQYF TGTGCCAGCAGCTTTCCGGGGACACCCTACGAGCAGTACTTC 14 TRBJ2-7 . TRBV7-9 .
CASSGSGLAAYNEQFF TGTGCCAGCTCAGGGAGTGGACTAGCGGCCTACAATGAGCAGTTCTTC 16 TRBJ2-1 . TRBV18 TRBD2
CASSQGGTYGYTF TGTGCCAGCAGCCAAGGCGGTACCTATGGCTACACCTTC 13 TRBJ1-2 few TRBV4-2 .
CASSPGGGRPLEQYF TGTGCCAGCAGCCCCGGGGGGGGACGGCCGCTCGAGCAGTACTTC 15 TRBJ2-7 . TRBV11-3 TRBD2
CASSRSSYEQYF TGTGCCAGCAGCCGGAGCTCCTACGAGCAGTACTTC 12 TRBJ2-7 . TRBV6-1 .
CAWSSKRERRNEQFF TGTGCCTGGAGTTCTAAGCGGGAGCGAAGGAATGAGCAGTTCTTC 15 TRBJ2-1 . TRBV30 TRBD2
CASSSGNEEFYQETQYF TGTGCCAGCAGCTCCGGGAACGAGGAATTTTACCAAGAGACCCAGTACTTC 17 TRBJ2-5 . TRBV7-9 .
CAISDPSGRNYNEQFF TGTGCCATCAGTGATCCTAGCGGGAGAAACTACAATGAGCAGTTCTTC 16 TRBJ2-1 . TRBV10-3 TRBD2
CASSIAPGGPGNEKLFF TGTGCCAGTAGTATTGCCCCGGGGGGACCGGGAAATGAAAAACTGTTTTTT 17 TRBJ1-4 . TRBV19 .
CAISALLLPSSSGNTIYF TGTGCCATCAGTGCCCTTCTCTTGCCGTCGAGCTCTGGAAACACCATATATTTT 18 TRBJ1-3 . TRBV10-3 .
CASSEGQVPYEQYF TGCGCCAGCAGCGAGGGACAGGTACCCTACGAGCAGTACTTC 14 TRBJ2-7 . TRBV5-1 TRBD1
CASSQAGTGGYEQFF TGCGCCAGCAGCCAAGCCGGGACAGGGGGCTATGAGCAGTTCTTC 15 TRBJ2-1 . TRBV4-1 TRBD1
CASSHSLTGELFF TGTGCCAGCAGCCACAGCCTCACCGGGGAGCTGTTTTTT 13 TRBJ2-2 once TRBV7-8 .
CASSEVTGGVQPQHF TGCGCCAGCAGTGAGGTCACAGGGGGCGTTCAGCCCCAGCATTTT 15 TRBJ1-5 . TRBV10-2 TRBD1
CASSTQGHNYGYTF TGTGCCAGTAGCACCCAGGGCCATAACTATGGCTACACCTTC 14 TRBJ1-2 . TRBV19 .
CASSLSSFEAFF TGTGCCAGCAGCTTGTCTAGCTTTGAAGCTTTCTTT 12 TRBJ1-1 few TRBV5-5 .
CASSSDRAAGELFF TGTGCCAGCAGCTCAGACAGGGCGGCGGGGGAGCTGTTTTTT 14 TRBJ2-2 . TRBV11-2 TRBD1
CASSNRDRSGNTIYF TGTGCCAGCAGTAACCGGGACAGGTCTGGAAACACCATATATTTT 15 TRBJ1-3 . TRBV6-5 TRBD1
CASSLANGGSSYNEQFF TGCGCCAGCAGCTTGGCCAACGGCGGGAGCTCCTACAATGAGCAGTTCTTC 17 TRBJ2-1 few TRBV5-1 TRBD2
CASSQAIAAGGLSGELFF TGCGCCAGCAGCCAAGCCATTGCAGCGGGGGGGCTATCCGGGGAGCTGTTTTTT 18 TRBJ2-2 . TRBV4-1 TRBD2
CATGQNVNTEAFF TGTGCCACTGGACAAAACGTGAACACTGAAGCTTTCTTT 13 TRBJ1-1 few TRBV2 .
CASSYTRLAGTDTQYF TGTGCCAGCAGTTACACGCGCCTAGCGGGCACAGATACGCAGTATTTT 16 TRBJ2-3 . TRBV6-5 TRBD2
CASSQIGTGGEKLFF TGCGCCAGCAGCCAAATTGGGACAGGGGGGGAAAAACTGTTTTTT 15 TRBJ1-4 once TRBV4-1 TRBD1
CASSLEHIPGYTF TGCGCCAGCAGCTTGGAACACATACCGGGTTACACCTTC 13 TRBJ1-2 few TRBV5-1 .
CAISESLAGGPNEQFF TGTGCCATCAGTGAGTCACTTGCGGGGGGGCCCAATGAGCAGTTCTTC 16 TRBJ2-1 . TRBV10-3 TRBD2
CASKEAGDTEAFF TGCGCCAGCAAGGAGGCAGGGGACACTGAAGCTTTCTTT 13 TRBJ1-1 . TRBV4-1 .
CASSLSSGGDPGELFF TGTGCCAGCAGCTTAAGTAGCGGGGGTGATCCCGGGGAGCTGTTTTTT 16 TRBJ2-2 . TRBV7-3 TRBD2